Listed here are 10 T cell receptor beta chains from one sample, sequenced in a study of T cell changes during pregnancy in multiple sclerosis. Clones were read by immunoSEQ multiplex PCR, and TCRdb kept only the in-frame ones, dropping some. The sample has tens of thousands of clones; about 92% are singletons. The starting material was CD4+ T cells from peripheral blood mononuclear cells, obtained in the third trimester of pregnancy. These receptors originate from a female donor with multiple sclerosis, enrolled in a pregnancy study.

This clone appeared a single time. This chain joins TRBV5-1 and TRBJ1-2; D remains unclear. The germline V gene has CDR1 SGHRS and CDR2 YFSETQ. CDR3 size: 14 residues. V shed 0 bases and J shed 2 bases, with 8 bases lying between them. The CDR3 nucleotides are TGCGCCAGCAGCTTGGGTTTAGAGAACTATGGCTACACCTTC. Amino acid sequence: CASSLGLENYGYTF.

This clone was seen a few times. This rearrangement joins TRBV29-1 to TRBJ2-1; 10 nucleotides align to TRBD2. The germline V gene has CDR1 SQVTM and CDR2 ANQGSEA. CDR3 length equals 15 residues. J gave up 4 bases and V 4 bases, and 7 bases lay outside the gene matches. This CDR3 is CSVALLAGVYNEQFF. The CDR3 DNA sequence: TGCAGCGTTGCTTTGCTAGCGGGGGTTTACAATGAGCAGTTCTTC.

The chain joins TRBV12-5 to TRBJ1-2, with TRBD1 matching 9 bases. The CDR3 sequence is 14 residues long. The V and J ends lost 7 bases and 4 bases, in that order; junction bases with no gene match: 7. CDR1 is LGHNT and CDR2 is FRNRAP in the germline V gene. This CDR3 reads CASAEPGQGYGYTF. CDR3 sequence (DNA): TGTGCTAGTGCCGAACCGGGACAGGGCTATGGCTACACCTTC.

The chain has TRBV2 and TRBJ2-5; 7 bases are a match to TRBD2. V was clipped by 10 bases and J by 0 bases; unmatched bases: 11. This CDR3 has 15 amino acids. The germline gives CDR1 SNHLY, CDR2 FYNNEI. This CDR3 is CATKPGTTYQETQYF. CDR3 nucleotide sequence: TGTGCCACCAAGCCCGGGACTACGTACCAAGAGACCCAGTACTTC.

V gene TRBV28 combines with J gene TRBJ1-2; perhaps TRBD1 as D (6 bases). Germline V gene sequence: CDR1 MDHEN, CDR2 SYDVKM. Trimming shortened V by 8 bases and J by 4 bases, and 14 bases separated the two germline ends. CDR3 length equals 13 residues. The CDR3 DNA sequence: TGTGCCAGCGGTGGGGGCAGTTTCTATGGCTACACCTTC. It translates to CASGGGSFYGYTF.

The V and J genes are TRBV19 and TRBJ2-2; no reliable D call. The CDR3 sequence is 14 residues long. The V end lost 3 bases, the J end lost 3 bases, and 8 bases lay between the germline ends. Germline loops: CDR1 LNHDA, CDR2 SQIVND (reference sequence). The CDR3 here is CASSMQRDTGELFF. Here the CDR3 DNA reads TGTGCCAGTAGTATGCAACGGGACACCGGGGAGCTGTTTTTT. Together with reference TRBV19 and TRBJ2-2, the CDR3 gives the full variable domain: DGGITQSPKYLFRKEGQNVTLSCEQNLNHDAMYWYRQDPGQGLRLIYYSQIVNDFQKGDIAEGYSVSREKKESFPLTVTSAQKNPTAFYLCASSMQRDTGELFFGEGSRLTVL.

The chain couples TRBV5-1 to TRBJ2-2, with 7 bases identical to TRBD1. Germline lookup yields CDR1 SGHRS and CDR2 YFSETQ. The CDR3 spans 15 residues. V shed 1 base and J 5 bases; nucleotides not matched to a gene: 5. This CDR3 is CASSLTGDGTGELFF. CDR3 DNA sequence: TGCGCCAGCAGCTTGACAGGGGACGGGACCGGGGAGCTGTTTTTT.

The V and J genes are TRBV29-1 and TRBJ2-5; 8 bases fit TRBD2. V shed 4 bases, J shed 1 base, and the junction held 8 bases outside the gene matches. There are 15 residues in the CDR3. Germline V lookup: CDR1 SQVTM, CDR2 ANQGSEA. The CDR3: CSVGPPGGGQETQYF. CDR3 coding DNA: TGCAGCGTTGGGCCCCCCGGGGGGGGCCAAGAGACCCAGTACTTC.

This clone has a single count. This chain links TRBV2 with TRBJ1-1; a weak D match, TRBD1 (5 bases). CDR3 length: 16 amino acids. With 5 bases removed from V and 1 base from J, the gap between germline ends came to 17 bases. Germline CDR1 and CDR2: SNHLY and FYNNEI. CDR3 loop: CASSIPLSQGNTEAFF. The CDR3 nucleotides read TGTGCCAGCAGTATCCCATTATCTCAGGGGAACACTGAAGCTTTCTTT.

The chain carries TRBV13 and TRBJ1-1; D unresolved. CDR1 and CDR2 (germline): PRHDT, FYEKMQ (reference sequence). This CDR3 has 15 amino acids. V dropped 0 bases and J dropped 7 bases, with 15 bases sitting between them. CDR3 nucleotide sequence: TGTGCCAGCAGCTTAGGGGATGTGGGCCTGGGTGAAGCTTTCTTT. Protein: CASSLGDVGLGEAFF. The variable domain in full, completed from reference TRBV13 and TRBJ1-1, reads AAGVIQSPRHLIKEKRETATLKCYPIPRHDTVYWYQQGPGQDPQFLISFYEKMQSDKGSIPDRFSAQQFSDYHSELNMSSLELGDSALYFCASSLGDVGLGEAFFGQGTRLTVV.